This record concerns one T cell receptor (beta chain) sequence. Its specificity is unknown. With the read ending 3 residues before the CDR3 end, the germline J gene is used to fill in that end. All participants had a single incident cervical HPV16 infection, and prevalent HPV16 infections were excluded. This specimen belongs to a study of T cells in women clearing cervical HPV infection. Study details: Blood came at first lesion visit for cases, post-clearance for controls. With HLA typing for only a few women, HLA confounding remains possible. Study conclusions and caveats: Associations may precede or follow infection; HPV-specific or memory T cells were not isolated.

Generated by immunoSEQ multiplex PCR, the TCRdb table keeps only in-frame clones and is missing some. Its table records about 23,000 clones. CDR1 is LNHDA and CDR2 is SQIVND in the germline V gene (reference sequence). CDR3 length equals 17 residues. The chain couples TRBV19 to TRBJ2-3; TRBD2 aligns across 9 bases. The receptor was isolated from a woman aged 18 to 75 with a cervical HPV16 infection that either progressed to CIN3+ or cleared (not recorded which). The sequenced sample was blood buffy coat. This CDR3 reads CASSMGVAGVLWETQYF. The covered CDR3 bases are TGTGCCAGTAGTATGGGAGTAGCGGGAGTGTTATGGGAGACG.